Given below is one T cell receptor beta chain in context. The ends were cut back, 5 bases at V and 5 bases at J, with 10 bases in the middle. Germline loops: CDR1 MNHEY, CDR2 SVGAGI. This CDR3 spans 12 amino acids. The assay used deep level. Across several immunoSEQ plates, the genomic DNA of each subset was split evenly. Data came from immunoSEQ multiplex PCR; TCRdb stores just in-frame clones and leaves some out. This sample has millions of clones, with 90% to 95% found just once. This sample was taken from a study of shared clonotypes between healthy human individuals. About the study: CD4 naive and CD4 memory each took three plates per donor, while CD8 naive took two and CD8 memory one.

The sequenced material came from naive CD4+ T cells sorted from blood. The subset is: CD45RA+ positively selected. This receptor was identified in a man younger than 35 in good health. The chain has TRBV6-5 and TRBJ2-7; D is possibly TRBD1 (6 bases). The CDR3 coding sequence is TGTGCCAGCAGTGAAAACAGGGACGAGCAGTACTTC. It codes for CASSENRDEQYF.